The 5 T cell receptor beta chains presented below share a single source sample, sequenced in a study of early stage breast cancer tumors. Here immunoSEQ multiplex PCR was the method, and the copy in TCRdb shows in-frame clones only, minus some. The sample yields over 8,500 clones, 70% to 80% seen once. Sample: normal breast tissue next to the tumor. The receptors derive from a person in their sixties or seventies with breast cancer.

The V and J genes are TRBV10-3 and TRBJ2-1; 8 nucleotides agree with TRBD2. J gave up 6 bases and V 7 bases, and 5 bases lay outside the gene matches. CDR3 size: 13 residues. CDR1 is ENHRY, CDR2 SYGVKD, per germline. As DNA, the CDR3 is TGTGCCATCACACGGGAGGGTGCCAATGAGCAGTTCTTC. Translating gives CAITREGANEQFF.

The genes are TRBV7-2 and TRBJ2-5; D may be TRBD2 (5 bases). The V end was cut by 3 bases, the J end by 4 bases, with 6 bases between. This CDR3 contains 12 residues. Germline CDR1 reads SGHTA; CDR2 reads FQGNSA. Here the CDR3 DNA reads TGTGCCAGCAGCTTCACTAGAGAGACCCAGTACTTC. Its translation: CASSFTRETQYF.

V is TRBV9 and J is TRBJ1-4; D is unresolved. Germline V lookup: CDR1 SGDLS, CDR2 YYNGEE. The CDR3 has 13 amino acids. The V end lost 7 bases, the J end lost 2 bases, and 9 bases lay between the germline ends. The CDR3 sequence: CASRRGTNEKLFF. Written as DNA, the CDR3 is TGTGCCAGCCGGCGGGGTACTAATGAAAAACTGTTTTTT.

The chain uses TRBV7-9 and TRBJ1-5, with 9 bases matching TRBD1. Germline V gene lookup returns CDR1 SEHNR and CDR2 FQNEAQ (reference sequence). The junction had 4 bases not matched to a gene; V was cut back by 6 bases and J by 4 bases. There are 14 residues in the CDR3. CDR3 nucleotide sequence: TGTGCCAGCAGTCCCGGACAGGGGAATCAGCCCCAGCATTTT. Protein product: CASSPGQGNQPQHF.

The V gene is TRBV19, the J gene TRBJ2-2, with 9 bases fitting TRBD1. CDR3 length: 14 residues. The J segment lost 3 bases and the V segment lost 7 bases, leaving 3 bases of the junction unmatched. The germline V gene encodes CDR1 LNHDA and CDR2 SQIVND (reference sequence). CDR3 DNA sequence: TGTGCCAGTATGGGGACAGGGTACACCGGGGAGCTGTTTTTT. It specifies CASMGTGYTGELFF.